This T cell receptor beta chain was obtained from a study of beta chain features in type 1 diabetes. Points from the study as a whole: In cDNA sequencing, cells with high TCR expression could be over-represented. VDJ junctions from patients with type 1 diabetes contained fewer insertions and more deletions. In every one of the four CD4+ subsets, TCRB CDR3s were moderately but significantly shorter in Type 1 diabetes patients.

V lost 0 bases and J lost 8; bases outside the gene matches: 5. CDR1 and CDR2 (germline): SGHNT, YYREEE (reference sequence). This CDR3 has 15 residues. The whole isolated RNA underwent reverse transcription, so sequencing captured expressed TCRB transcripts. Measured with immunoSEQ multiplex PCR; TCRdb has only the in-frame clones, and not every one. The sample lists 680,000 or so clones; under 15% were seen once. Details on this clone: The target antigen is unknown.

Sequenced material: naive CD4+ T cells from blood. The chain has TRBV5-4 and TRBJ1-2, with TRBD1 identical over 12 bases. The clonotype comes from a young man with type 1 diabetes. The CDR3 sequence: CASSLGGQGASGYTF. DNA for the CDR3: TGTGCCAGCAGCTTGGGGGGACAGGGGGCGTCGGGCTACACCTTC.